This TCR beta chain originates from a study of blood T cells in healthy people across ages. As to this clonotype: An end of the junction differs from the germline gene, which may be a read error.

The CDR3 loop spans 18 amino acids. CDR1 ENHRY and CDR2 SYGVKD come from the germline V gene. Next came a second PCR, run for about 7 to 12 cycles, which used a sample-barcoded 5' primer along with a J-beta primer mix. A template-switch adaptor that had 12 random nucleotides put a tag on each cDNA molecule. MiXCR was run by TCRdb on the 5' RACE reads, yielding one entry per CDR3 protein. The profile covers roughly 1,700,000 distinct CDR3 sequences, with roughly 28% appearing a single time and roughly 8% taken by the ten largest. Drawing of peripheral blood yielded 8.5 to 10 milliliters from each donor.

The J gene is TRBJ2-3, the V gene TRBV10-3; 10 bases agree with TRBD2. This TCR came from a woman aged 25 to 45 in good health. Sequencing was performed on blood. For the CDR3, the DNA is TGTACCATCAGTGAACCCCGGGGAAGGGAGCGGGAGGGAGATACGCAGTATTTT. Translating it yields CTISEPRGREREGDTQYF.